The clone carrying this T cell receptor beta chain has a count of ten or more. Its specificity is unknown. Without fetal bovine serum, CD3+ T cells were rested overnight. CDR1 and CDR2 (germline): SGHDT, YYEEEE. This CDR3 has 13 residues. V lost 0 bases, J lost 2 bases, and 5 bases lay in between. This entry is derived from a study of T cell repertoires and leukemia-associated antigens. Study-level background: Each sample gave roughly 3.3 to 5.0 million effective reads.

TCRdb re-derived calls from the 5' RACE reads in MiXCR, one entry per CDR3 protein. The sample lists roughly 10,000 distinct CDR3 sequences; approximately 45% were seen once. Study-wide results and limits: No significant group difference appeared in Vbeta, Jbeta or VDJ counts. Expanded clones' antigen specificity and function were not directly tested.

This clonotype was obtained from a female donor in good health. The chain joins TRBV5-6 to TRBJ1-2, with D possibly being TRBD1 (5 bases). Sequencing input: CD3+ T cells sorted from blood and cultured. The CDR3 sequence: CASSLAGNYGYTF. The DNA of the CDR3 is TGTGCCAGCAGCTTGGCAGGGAACTATGGCTACACCTTC.